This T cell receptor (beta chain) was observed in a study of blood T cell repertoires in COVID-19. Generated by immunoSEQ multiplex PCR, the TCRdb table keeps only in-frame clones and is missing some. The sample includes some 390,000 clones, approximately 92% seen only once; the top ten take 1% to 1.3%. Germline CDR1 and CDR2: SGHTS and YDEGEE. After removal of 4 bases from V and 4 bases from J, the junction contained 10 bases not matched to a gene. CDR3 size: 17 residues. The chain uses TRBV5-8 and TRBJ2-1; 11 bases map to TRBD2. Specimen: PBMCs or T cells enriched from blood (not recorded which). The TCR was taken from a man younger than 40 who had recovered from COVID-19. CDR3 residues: CASSLPTSGTQYNEQFF. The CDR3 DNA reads TGTGCCAGCAGCCTACCGACTAGCGGGACTCAGTACAATGAGCAGTTCTTC.